A single sample is the source of the 14 T cell receptor beta chains below, sequenced in a study of blood T cell repertoires in COVID-19 (dated by TCRdb to the early 2020s). The protocol used for the library was the immunoSEQ multiplex PCR assay. The source is immuneACCESS, and TCRdb retained only in-frame sequences with V and J called. Part of the clones is not carried over; for the studies checked, unresolved V genes explain less than half of this, and the remainder is unexplained. The sample table lists 100,000 or so clones, 81% of them with a count of one. Jointly, the top ten make up approximately 9% of the sample. Sample: peripheral blood. Receptors were obtained from a woman in her 70s with acute or convalescent COVID-19.

J is TRBJ2-5 and V is TRBV30; D ambiguous. The CDR3 covers 13 residues. Trimming left V 0 bases short and J 5 bases short, with 10 bases between. Germline assignment: CDR1 GTSNPN and CDR2 SVGIG (reference sequence). In DNA, the CDR3 is TGTGCCTGGAGTGTACTGGTTTTGGAGACCCAGTACTTC. Translating gives CAWSVLVLETQYF. The whole variable domain, remainder taken from reference TRBV30 and TRBJ2-5, is SQTIHQWPATLVQPVGSPLSLECTVEGTSNPNLYWYRQAAGRGLQLLFYSVGIGQISSEVPQNLSASRPQDRQFILSSKKLLLSDSGFYLCAWSVLVLETQYFGPGTRLLVL.

V usage is TRBV5-1 and J usage is TRBJ1-5; weak D call: TRBD1 (5 bases). Germline-derived CDR1 and CDR2 are SGHRS and YFSETQ. The CDR3 has 15 residues. V lost 0 bases and J 2 bases, leaving 9 bases between the germline ends. The CDR3 DNA sequence: TGCGCCAGCAGCTTGGCCCCGGGGGGCAATCAGCCCCAGCATTTT. The encoded protein is CASSLAPGGNQPQHF. The whole variable domain, filled in from reference TRBV5-1 and TRBJ1-5, reads KAGVTQTPRYLIKTRGQQVTLSCSPISGHRSVSWYQQTPGQGLQFLFEYFSETQRNKGNFPGRFSGRQFSNSRSEMNVSTLELGDSALYLCASSLAPGGNQPQHFGDGTRLSIL.

The chain joins TRBV15 to TRBJ1-3, with D possibly matching TRBD1 (5 bases). V was cut by 0 bases and J by 4 bases, with 7 bases left in between. The CDR3 consists of 14 residues. The germline gives CDR1 LNHNV, CDR2 YYDKDF (reference sequence). CDR3 sequence: CATSRDSGGNTIYF. CDR3 nucleotides: TGTGCCACCAGCAGAGATTCAGGGGGAAACACCATATATTTT. The entire variable domain, with the rest obtained from reference TRBV15 and TRBJ1-3, is as follows: DAMVIQNPRYQVTQFGKPVTLSCSQTLNHNVMYWYQQKSSQAPKLLFHYYDKDFNNEADTPDNFQSRRPNTSFCFLDIRSPGLGDTAMYLCATSRDSGGNTIYFGEGSWLTVV.

This clone has a count of ten or more. Other DNA sequences in the sample encode the same CDR3. This chain joins TRBV29-1 and TRBJ2-7; 9 bases align to TRBD2. Germline V gives CDR1 SQVTM, CDR2 ANQGSEA. The CDR3 length is 12 residues. Germline trimming cut 7 bases from V and 3 bases from J; bases unmatched to any gene: 4. This CDR3 reads CSALAGSYEQYF. The CDR3 nucleotides read TGCAGCGCTCTAGCGGGGAGCTACGAGCAGTACTTC.

This clone appeared a single time. The chain is built from TRBV21-1 and TRBJ2-6; the D call TRBD1 from the table was never checked on the DNA. TRBV21-1 is reported as a pseudogene. The CDR3 has 17 residues. In DNA form, the CDR3 reads TGTGCCAGCATACCGGGGACAGGTTCGTCTGGGGCCAACGTCCTGACTTTC. This gives the protein CASIPGTGSSGANVLTF.

The rearrangement joins TRBV30 to TRBJ2-5; 7 nucleotides align to TRBD1. V trimming: 1 base; J trimming: 1 base; junction bases outside the gene matches: 3. Germline assignment: CDR1 GTSNPN and CDR2 SVGIG (reference sequence). The CDR3 has 14 amino acids. The CDR3 spells CAWSATGAQETQYF. The CDR3 nucleotides read TGTGCCTGGAGTGCCACAGGGGCCCAAGAGACCCAGTACTTC.

The J gene is TRBJ2-1, the V gene TRBV29-1, with D perhaps TRBD2 (5 bases). The length of the CDR3 is 15 residues. Germline V gene lookup returns CDR1 SQVTM and CDR2 ANQGSEA. V lost 1 base and J lost 4, with 14 bases in between. The CDR3 region is CSVEGGGQQYNEQFF. CDR3 bases: TGCAGCGTTGAAGGAGGAGGTCAGCAGTACAATGAGCAGTTCTTC.

For this clone: Other DNA sequences of this sample code for an identical CDR3. The rearrangement joins TRBV30 to TRBJ1-5; a weak D match, TRBD1 (6 bases). V was shortened by 3 bases and J by 4 bases, with 10 bases between the two germline ends. Germline V gene lookup returns CDR1 GTSNPN and CDR2 SVGIG (reference sequence). The CDR3 covers 13 residues. This CDR3 is CAWSPDRNQPQHF. The CDR3 nucleotides are TGTGCCTGGAGCCCCGACAGGAATCAGCCCCAGCATTTT.

This clone was counted only a few times. The rearrangement links TRBV12-5 to TRBJ2-7; D may be TRBD1 (5 bases). This CDR3 is built from 13 residues. The germline gives CDR1 LGHNT, CDR2 FRNRAP. The V gene lost 1 base and the J gene lost 2 bases, with 6 bases spanning the gap. In DNA, the CDR3 is TGTGCTAGTGGTTTGGGACAGACCTACGAGCAGTACTTC. This encodes CASGLGQTYEQYF.

The rearrangement joins TRBV19 to TRBJ2-1; D may be TRBD1 (6 bases). The germline CDR1 and CDR2 sequences are LNHDA and SQIVND (reference sequence). The V gene lost 3 bases and the J gene lost 5 bases, with 14 bases spanning the gap. The CDR3 length is 15 residues. CDR3 sequence: CASSIGGRGDNEQFF. CDR3 bases: TGTGCCAGTAGTATTGGGGGCAGGGGAGACAATGAGCAGTTCTTC.

There are a few counts of this clone. The rearrangement joins TRBV6-2 or TRBV6-3 to TRBJ2-3; TRBD2 matches 11 bases. In germline, CDR1 is MNHEY, CDR2 SVGEGT. J gave up 1 base and V 4 bases, and 7 bases lay outside the gene matches. The CDR3 is 17 residues long. The CDR3 coding sequence is TGTGCCAGCAGTTGGACACTAGCGGGGGCTCGCACAGATACGCAGTATTTT. Amino acid sequence: CASSWTLAGARTDTQYF.

The chain couples TRBV7-6 to TRBJ1-3; 8 bases agree with TRBD1. CDR3 length: 18 residues. Germline V gene lookup returns CDR1 SGHVS and CDR2 FNYEAQ. The ends lost 1 base at V and 2 bases at J; junction bases unmatched: 10. The CDR3 DNA follows: TGTGCCAGCAGCTTAGGGCCCCCAGGGGGCACTCCTGGAAACACCATATATTTT. Protein sequence: CASSLGPPGGTPGNTIYF.

The V call is TRBV4-1, the J call TRBJ1-5; D remains unclear. The germline CDR1 and CDR2 sequences are MGHRA and YSYEKL. The CDR3 consists of 16 residues. The ends were cut back, 0 bases at V and 0 bases at J, with 9 bases in the middle. The CDR3 spells CASSQDQYYSNQPQHF. The CDR3 bases are TGCGCCAGCAGCCAAGATCAGTATTATAGCAATCAGCCCCAGCATTTT.

The chain is built from TRBV30 and TRBJ1-1; 10 positions match TRBD1. The CDR3 has 16 amino acids. Looked up from germline, CDR1 is GTSNPN and CDR2 is SVGIG (reference sequence). The ends lost 3 bases at V and 0 bases at J; junction bases unmatched: 7. CDR3 in amino acids: CAWRNWGQGMNTEAFF. In DNA, the CDR3 is TGTGCCTGGAGGAACTGGGGACAGGGGATGAACACTGAAGCTTTCTTT.